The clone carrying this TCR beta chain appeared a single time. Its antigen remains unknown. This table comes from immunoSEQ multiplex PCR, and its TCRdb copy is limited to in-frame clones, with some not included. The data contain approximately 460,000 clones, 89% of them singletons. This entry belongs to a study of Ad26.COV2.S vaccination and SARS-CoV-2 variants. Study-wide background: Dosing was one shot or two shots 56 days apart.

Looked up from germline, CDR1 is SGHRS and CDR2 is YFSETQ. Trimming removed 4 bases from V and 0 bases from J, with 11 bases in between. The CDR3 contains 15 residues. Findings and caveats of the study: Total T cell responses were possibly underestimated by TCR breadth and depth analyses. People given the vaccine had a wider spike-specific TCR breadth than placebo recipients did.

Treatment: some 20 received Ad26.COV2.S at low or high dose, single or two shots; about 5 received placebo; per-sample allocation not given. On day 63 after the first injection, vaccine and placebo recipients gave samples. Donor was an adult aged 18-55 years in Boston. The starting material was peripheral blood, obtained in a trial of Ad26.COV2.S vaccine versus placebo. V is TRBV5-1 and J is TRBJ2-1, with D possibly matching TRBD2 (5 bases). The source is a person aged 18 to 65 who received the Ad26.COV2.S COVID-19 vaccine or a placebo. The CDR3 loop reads CASSPSSDSYNEQFF. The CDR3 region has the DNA TGCGCCAGCAGCCCTAGCTCCGACTCCTACAATGAGCAGTTCTTC.